A selection of T cell receptor beta chains follows, all from one sample in a study of technical replicates of blood from a handful of donors. Clones were read by immunoSEQ multiplex PCR, and TCRdb kept only the in-frame ones, dropping some. This sample has 95,000 to 100,000 clones; approximately 96% occur once, and the top ten carry roughly 0.2%. The sequencing input was T cells isolated from PBMCs. These receptors were collected from a human donor in good health. CDR3s include the opening cysteine and the closing phenylalanine or tryptophan. D genes are given only for firm matches. Not every row has a clone size; where given, it reads once, few, many or a size class.

j_call: TRBJ2-7; v_call: TRBV4-2; d_call: TRBD1; clone_size: once; cdr3_nt: TGTGCTAGCAGCCAATACGGACAGGATTTCTACGAGCAGTACTTC; cdr3_aa: CASSQYGQDFYEQYF
j_call: TRBJ2-1; v_call: TRBV29-1; d_call: .; clone_size: .; cdr3_nt: TGCTCGCAGGGACTGAAGGATGAGCAGTTCTTC; cdr3_aa: CSQGLKDEQFF
j_call: TRBJ1-5; v_call: TRBV10-3; d_call: TRBD1; clone_size: .; cdr3_nt: TGTGCCATCAGTGAGTTCGGGACAGGGTGGCCTTATAGCAATCAGCCCCAGCATTTT; cdr3_aa: CAISEFGTGWPYSNQPQHF
j_call: TRBJ1-5; v_call: TRBV2; d_call: .; clone_size: .; cdr3_nt: TGTGCCAGCAGCCCAAGGGCCGGGGGGTATAGCAATCAGCCCCAGCATTTT; cdr3_aa: CASSPRAGGYSNQPQHF
j_call: TRBJ2-2; v_call: TRBV27; d_call: TRBD1; clone_size: .; cdr3_nt: TGTGCCAGCAGTTGGACCGCTTGGACAGGGGGAAACACCGGGGAGCTGTTTTTT; cdr3_aa: CASSWTAWTGGNTGELFF
j_call: TRBJ2-7; v_call: TRBV5-4; d_call: .; clone_size: .; cdr3_nt: TGTGCCAGCAGCTCAGGGGGGCTTGGCTACGAGCAGTACTTC; cdr3_aa: CASSSGGLGYEQYF
j_call: TRBJ2-1; v_call: TRBV9; d_call: .; clone_size: .; cdr3_nt: TGTGCCAGCAAACCCACTAGCTCCTACAATGAGCAGTTCTTC; cdr3_aa: CASKPTSSYNEQFF
j_call: TRBJ2-7; v_call: TRBV7-9; d_call: TRBD2; clone_size: few; cdr3_nt: TGTGCCAGCAGCTCCCGGACTAGTATCCCTTACGAGCAGTACTTC; cdr3_aa: CASSSRTSIPYEQYF
j_call: TRBJ2-7; v_call: TRBV28; d_call: TRBD1; clone_size: .; cdr3_nt: TGTGCCAGCAGTCAATCGACAGGGGGCTTAAGCTACGAGCAGTACTTC; cdr3_aa: CASSQSTGGLSYEQYF
j_call: TRBJ2-7; v_call: TRBV7-9; d_call: TRBD2; clone_size: once; cdr3_nt: TGTGCCAGCAGCCCTCGGGGTAGCGGGAACGAGCAGTACTTC; cdr3_aa: CASSPRGSGNEQYF
j_call: TRBJ1-6; v_call: TRBV19; d_call: .; clone_size: .; cdr3_nt: TGTGCCAGTAGTATGGTTCCCCAACGGGACACCTATAATTCACCCCTCCACTTT; cdr3_aa: CASSMVPQRDTYNSPLHF
j_call: TRBJ2-7; v_call: TRBV25-1; d_call: .; clone_size: .; cdr3_nt: TGTGCCAGCAGTCCGGACAGCAAGTACGAGCAGTACTTC; cdr3_aa: CASSPDSKYEQYF
j_call: TRBJ1-2; v_call: TRBV2; d_call: .; clone_size: .; cdr3_nt: TGTGCCAGAGATCCGACAGGTGAGCGCTACACCTTC; cdr3_aa: CARDPTGERYTF
j_call: TRBJ2-5; v_call: TRBV4-1; d_call: TRBD2; clone_size: .; cdr3_nt: TGCGCCAGCAGCCAAGCCCCGACTAGCGGGCAAGAGACCCAGTACTTC; cdr3_aa: CASSQAPTSGQETQYF
j_call: TRBJ2-7; v_call: TRBV7-6; d_call: TRBD2; clone_size: .; cdr3_nt: TGTGCCAGCAGCCTAGGGCCGGGACTAGAGGTCTACGAGCAGTACTTC; cdr3_aa: CASSLGPGLEVYEQYF
j_call: TRBJ2-6; v_call: TRBV28; d_call: TRBD1; clone_size: .; cdr3_nt: TGTGCCAGCAGTCGCCAGACAGGGGGCAAGTCTGGGGCCAACGTCCTGACTTTC; cdr3_aa: CASSRQTGGKSGANVLTF
j_call: TRBJ2-7; v_call: TRBV29-1; d_call: TRBD1; clone_size: few; cdr3_nt: TGCAGCGGTGGGGACAGGAATGGCAACGAGCAGTACTTC; cdr3_aa: CSGGDRNGNEQYF
j_call: TRBJ2-1; v_call: TRBV23-1; d_call: .; clone_size: .; cdr3_nt: TGCGCCAGCAAGGTTTTCGTAGGCAGGGTGAATGAGCAGTTCTTC; cdr3_aa: CASKVFVGRVNEQFF
j_call: TRBJ2-1; v_call: TRBV9; d_call: TRBD2; clone_size: .; cdr3_nt: TGTGCCAGCAGCGTAGTACTAGCGGGAGCTACCTACAATGAGCAGTTCTTC; cdr3_aa: CASSVVLAGATYNEQFF
j_call: TRBJ1-3; v_call: TRBV5-1; d_call: .; clone_size: .; cdr3_nt: TGCGCCAGCAGCTCAAACCTACAGGGTAGGGCTGGAAACACCATATATTTT; cdr3_aa: CASSSNLQGRAGNTIYF
j_call: TRBJ1-1; v_call: TRBV7-8; d_call: .; clone_size: .; cdr3_nt: TGTGCCAGCAGCTTAGGAGCGGGCTCGAACACTGAAGCTTTCTTT; cdr3_aa: CASSLGAGSNTEAFF
j_call: TRBJ1-2; v_call: TRBV30; d_call: TRBD1; clone_size: .; cdr3_nt: TGTGCCTGGAGTGTAAGGCAGGGGGGCGGCTACACCTTC; cdr3_aa: CAWSVRQGGGYTF
j_call: TRBJ1-1; v_call: TRBV11-2; d_call: .; clone_size: .; cdr3_nt: TGTGCCAGCAGCTTTTCCAGGCTGAACACTGAAGCTTTCTTT; cdr3_aa: CASSFSRLNTEAFF
j_call: TRBJ2-7; v_call: TRBV4-2; d_call: TRBD1; clone_size: once; cdr3_nt: TGTGCCAGCAGCCAAGCCGACAGGGCCCCCAGCGAGCAGTACTTC; cdr3_aa: CASSQADRAPSEQYF
j_call: TRBJ1-4; v_call: TRBV4-1; d_call: TRBD1; clone_size: once; cdr3_nt: TGCGCCAGCAGGAGGGGGCTTGGTGAAAAACTGTTTTTT; cdr3_aa: CASRRGLGEKLFF
j_call: TRBJ1-5; v_call: TRBV19; d_call: .; clone_size: .; cdr3_nt: TGTGCCAGTAGACCCCGTAAGAGGTCCTCGGAGGGTAGCAATCAGCCCCAGCATTTT; cdr3_aa: CASRPRKRSSEGSNQPQHF
j_call: TRBJ1-6; v_call: TRBV5-6; d_call: .; clone_size: .; cdr3_nt: TGTGCCAGCAGCTTGGGTCAGACTTATAATTCACCCCTCCACTTT; cdr3_aa: CASSLGQTYNSPLHF
j_call: TRBJ2-7; v_call: TRBV10-2; d_call: .; clone_size: .; cdr3_nt: TGCGCCAGCTTAGGACAGACCTACGAGCAGTACTTC; cdr3_aa: CASLGQTYEQYF
j_call: TRBJ1-4; v_call: TRBV7-9; d_call: .; clone_size: .; cdr3_nt: TGTGCCAGCAGCTTTGGGGAGTTTTTAAGAAAACTGTTTTTT; cdr3_aa: CASSFGEFLRKLFF
j_call: TRBJ2-3; v_call: TRBV2; d_call: .; clone_size: .; cdr3_nt: TGTGCCAGCAGCCCGATGCTCTCGACTAGGCTACTGGTTGATACGCAGTATTTT; cdr3_aa: CASSPMLSTRLLVDTQYF
j_call: TRBJ1-4; v_call: TRBV28; d_call: .; clone_size: .; cdr3_nt: TGTGCCGCCCATACCGGGATAACAGGGGAAAAACTGTTTTTT; cdr3_aa: CAAHTGITGEKLFF
j_call: TRBJ1-2; v_call: TRBV5-5; d_call: .; clone_size: .; cdr3_nt: TGTGCCAGCAGCTTGGGCGGCGGGGCGGGCTATGGCTACACCTTC; cdr3_aa: CASSLGGGAGYGYTF
j_call: TRBJ1-1; v_call: TRBV6-4; d_call: .; clone_size: .; cdr3_nt: TGTGCCAGCAGGCCGGGAACCATGAACACTGAAGCTTTCTTT; cdr3_aa: CASRPGTMNTEAFF
j_call: TRBJ2-7; v_call: TRBV7-9; d_call: TRBD2; clone_size: .; cdr3_nt: TGTGCCAGCAGCGGTAAAGCGGGAGGCTCCTACGAGCAGTACTTC; cdr3_aa: CASSGKAGGSYEQYF
j_call: TRBJ2-3; v_call: TRBV11-3; d_call: TRBD2; clone_size: once; cdr3_nt: TGTGCCAGCAGCTTAAACCCCAGACTAGCGGGGGGCACAGATACGCAGTATTTT; cdr3_aa: CASSLNPRLAGGTDTQYF
j_call: TRBJ1-5; v_call: TRBV4-1; d_call: .; clone_size: .; cdr3_nt: TGCGCCAGCAGCCTCCCGGGATCTAGCAATCAGCCCCAGCATTTT; cdr3_aa: CASSLPGSSNQPQHF